The subject of this entry is one T cell receptor (beta chain). Its antigen specificity is not known. Base qualities were left out, and no much larger clone turns up one base away. The data were taken from a study of identical twins (dated by TCRdb to the mid-2010s). A note on the overall study: To test whether fetal clonotypes persist, the study used deep sequencing on TCR alpha and beta repertoires from monozygotic twins, unrelated adults of various ages, and cord blood. To rule out contamination, replicate twin experiments were performed at different times with different library preparation protocols.

Reading from cysteine to phenylalanine, the CDR3 counts 17 amino acids. The read is trimmed to its CDR3 DNA, 51 bases read in frame from base 1. The germline ends are 27 bases apart after V is trimmed by 8 bases and J by 2 bases. The germline V gene (reference sequence) gives CDR1 as DFQATT and CDR2 as SNEGSKA. Only healthy Caucasian donors were included. Miltenyi CD45RO+ enrichment and human naive T-cell isolation kits were used to isolate memory (CD45RO+) and naive T cells from PBMC. General findings and caveats noted by the study authors: Recombination models systematically underestimated out-of-frame TCR alpha sharing in monozygotic twins but agreed with sharing between unrelated individuals. Zero-insertion analyses could be partly confounded by invariant T cells such as MAIT and iNKT, though diverse VJ usage argued against such confounding for most clonotypes. Compared with coincidental sharing between unrelated individuals, out-of-frame TCR alpha sequences shared between twins had an excess of sequences with low generation probability. Conclusions relied on cross-sectional statistical analysis, since the same donors could not be followed over many years. Excess twin sharing in beta out-of-frame sequences was weaker because fewer shared sequences lowered the signal-to-noise ratio. Fewer insertions were carried by abundant cord blood beta clonotypes, a similar but weaker trend appeared in young adult naive repertoires, and no such trend appeared in memory repertoires.

The library was made by 5' RACE. Reads for this sample came from an Illumina HiSeq 2000. A universal primer binding site was added through template switching, and the final cDNA carried a unique molecular identifier so that TCR cDNA molecules could be counted accurately. Specific primers in the conserved constant-segment region were used to synthesize first-strand cDNA for TCR alpha and beta chains. To control for contamination, every cDNA library was double barcoded, receiving both a SMART-Mk sample barcode and Illumina barcodes. TruSeq adapter sequences and Illumina sample barcodes were added in two successive PCR steps. TCR alpha and beta cDNA libraries were sequenced on the Illumina HiSeq platform with custom primers. Per the source publication's procedure: MiGEC was used to process raw reads and extract unique molecular identifiers, and MiXCR was used to find CDR3 positions. Recombination models were inferred per individual with the repgenHMM and IGoR tools using an EM algorithm. Shared clonotypes were analyzed with the tcR package in R, and sharing was normalized by the product of cloneset sizes. To study raw recombination free of thymic and clonal selection effects, out-of-frame nonproductive sequences were analyzed. TCRdb cleaned the public reads at Q25 with fastp, built clones with MiXCR and kept in-frame beta chains. Rows matching on CDR3 protein sequence are summarized as one entry with the most common DNA and genes. Here the V and J calls rest on TCRdb's processing, not on the authors' analysis. Counted in this sample were approximately 230,000 distinct CDR3 sequences; about 14% of them appeared once. Around 9% of the sample is in the top ten clones.

The clonotype originates from a woman under 30 in good health. The V and J genes are TRBV20-1 and TRBJ2-5, with TRBD1 as a weak D call on 7 bases. Sequences were obtained from memory (CD45RO+) T cells sorted from blood. What the cell subset or site label conveys for this sample: CD45RO+ enriched T cells. In nucleotide form, the sequence is TGCAGTTCCCCTTTGAGAAGGGGGCGCGCGGGGCAAGAGACCCAGTACTTC. It encodes CSSPLRRGRAGQETQYF.